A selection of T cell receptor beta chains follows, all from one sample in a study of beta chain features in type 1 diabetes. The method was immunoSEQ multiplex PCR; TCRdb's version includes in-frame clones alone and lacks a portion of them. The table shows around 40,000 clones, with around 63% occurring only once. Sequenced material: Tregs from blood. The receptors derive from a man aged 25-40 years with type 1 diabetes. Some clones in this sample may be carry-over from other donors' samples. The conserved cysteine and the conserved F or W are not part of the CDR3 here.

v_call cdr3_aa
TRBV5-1 ASSAVAGDWNTIY
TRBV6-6 ASSPVGARGYT
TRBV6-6 ASSSDSFYGYT
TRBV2 ASSVQDTEAF
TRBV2 ASSERAGGHIQETQY
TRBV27 ASIGVRTSGYNEQF
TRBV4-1 ASSQVAGGQETQY
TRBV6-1 ASRNRQGSYEQY
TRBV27 ASSPGGGQPQH
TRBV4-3 ASSQGGTGGRNTGELF
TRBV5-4 ASSLGTGGNTEAF
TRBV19 ASSIAPGDTQY
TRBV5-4 ASSFTLAVSSYNEQF
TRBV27 ASCLLPPGQGAHEQY
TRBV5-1 ASSLELMVATSGGPTDTQY
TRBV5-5 ASSWGLAGDEQF
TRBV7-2 ASSFSVADTQY
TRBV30 AWRSRQGIGSPLH
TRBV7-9 ASSLGVTGFKDNEQF
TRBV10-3 AITEGTGGQEEQY
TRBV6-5 ASSSDGASGYEQY
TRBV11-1 ASIITGGTEAF
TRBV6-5 ASSYGGQGAGYGYT
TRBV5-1 ASSPLNSGDNSPLH
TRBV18 ASSPSGAAYEQY
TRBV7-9 ASSRHGGQGWVYGYT
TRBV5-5 ASSRTSTSGRYEQY
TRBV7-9 ASSPDGGNEQF
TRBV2 ASSTGAYEQY
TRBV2 ASRENSPLH
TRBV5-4 ASSRSVRAQSGNTIY
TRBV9 ASSPEQGLYEQY
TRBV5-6 ASSRQGLRMAF
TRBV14 ASSQTGFSGNTIY
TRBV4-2 ASSPPSTVNYGYT
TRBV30 AWSSSRGEAF
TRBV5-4 ASSSQGKQY
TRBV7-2 ASSSTGELF
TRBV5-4 ASSPFSSYTDTQY
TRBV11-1 ASSLAGGTEAF
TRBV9 ASSIHLTGAGSGANVLT
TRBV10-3 AIGGGQGTQY
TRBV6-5 ASRPTGLDTQY
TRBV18 ASSWSVNTEAF
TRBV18 ASSPSIRGNSPLH
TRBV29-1 SGSPPEDTQY
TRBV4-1 ASSQEGLPTYEQY
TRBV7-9 ASSSGQVSTDTQY
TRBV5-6 ASSFDGTALHEKLF
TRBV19 ASSTQANTEAF
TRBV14 ASSYYNEQF
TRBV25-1 ASRNSGGTEAF